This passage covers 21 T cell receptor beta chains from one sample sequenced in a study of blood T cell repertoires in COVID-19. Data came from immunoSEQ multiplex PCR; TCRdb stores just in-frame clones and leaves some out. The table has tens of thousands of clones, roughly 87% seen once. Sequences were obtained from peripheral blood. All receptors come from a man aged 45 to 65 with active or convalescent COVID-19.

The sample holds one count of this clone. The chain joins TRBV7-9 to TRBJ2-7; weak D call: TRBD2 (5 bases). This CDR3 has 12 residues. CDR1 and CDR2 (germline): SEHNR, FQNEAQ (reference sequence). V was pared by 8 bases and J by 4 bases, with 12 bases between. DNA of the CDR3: TGTGCCAGCGAGGGTCTTCTTTACGAGCAGTACTTC. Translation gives CASEGLLYEQYF.

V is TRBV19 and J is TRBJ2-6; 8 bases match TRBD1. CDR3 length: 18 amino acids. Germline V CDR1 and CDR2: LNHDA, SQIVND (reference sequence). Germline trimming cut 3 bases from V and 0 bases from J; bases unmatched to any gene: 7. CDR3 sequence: CASSMRDRKSSGANVLTF. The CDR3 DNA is TGTGCCAGTAGTATGAGGGACAGGAAAAGCTCTGGGGCCAACGTCCTGACTTTC.

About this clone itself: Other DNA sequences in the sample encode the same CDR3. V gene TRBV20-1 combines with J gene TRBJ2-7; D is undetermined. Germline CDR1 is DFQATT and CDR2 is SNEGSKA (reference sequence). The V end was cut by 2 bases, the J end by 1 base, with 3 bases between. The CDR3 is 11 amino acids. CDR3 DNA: TGCAGTGCTAGAACTTCCTACGAGCAGTACTTC. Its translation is CSARTSYEQYF.

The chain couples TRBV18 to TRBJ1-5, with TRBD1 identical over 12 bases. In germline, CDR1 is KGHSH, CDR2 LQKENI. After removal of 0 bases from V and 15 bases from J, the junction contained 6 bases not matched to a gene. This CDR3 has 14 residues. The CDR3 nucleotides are TGTGCCAGCTCACCACCATCCGGGACAGGGGGCTTGCATTTT. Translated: CASSPPSGTGGLHF.

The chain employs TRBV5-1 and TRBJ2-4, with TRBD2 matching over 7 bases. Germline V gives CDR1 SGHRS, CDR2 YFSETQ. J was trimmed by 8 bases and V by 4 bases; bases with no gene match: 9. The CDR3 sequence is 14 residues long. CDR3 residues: CASSRRGGVDIQYF. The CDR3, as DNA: TGCGCCAGCAGCAGGAGGGGAGGGGTGGACATTCAGTACTTC. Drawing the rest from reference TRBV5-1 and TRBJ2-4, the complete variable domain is KAGVTQTPRYLIKTRGQQVTLSCSPISGHRSVSWYQQTPGQGLQFLFEYFSETQRNKGNFPGRFSGRQFSNSRSEMNVSTLELGDSALYLCASSRRGGVDIQYFGAGTRLSVL.

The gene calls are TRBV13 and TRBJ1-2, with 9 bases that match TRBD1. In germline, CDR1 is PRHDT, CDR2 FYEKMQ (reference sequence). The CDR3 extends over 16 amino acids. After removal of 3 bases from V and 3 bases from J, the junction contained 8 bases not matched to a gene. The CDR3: CASSLGQGEVDYGYTF. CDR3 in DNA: TGTGCCAGCAGCTTGGGACAGGGAGAGGTGGACTATGGCTACACCTTC.

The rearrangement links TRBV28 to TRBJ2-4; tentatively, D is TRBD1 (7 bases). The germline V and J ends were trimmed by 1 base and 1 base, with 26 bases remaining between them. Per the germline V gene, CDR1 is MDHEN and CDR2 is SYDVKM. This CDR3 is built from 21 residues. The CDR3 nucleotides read TGTGCCAGCAGTTTATATTGGGTGGGCAGGGGGGTTGTAACGGCCAAAAACATTCAGTACTTC. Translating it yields CASSLYWVGRGVVTAKNIQYF. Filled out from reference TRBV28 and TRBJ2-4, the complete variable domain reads DVKVTQSSRYLVKRTGEKVFLECVQDMDHENMFWYRQDPGLGLRLIYFSYDVKMKEKGDIPEGYSVSREKKERFSLILESASTNQTSMYLCASSLYWVGRGVVTAKNIQYFGAGTRLSVL.

CDR3 loop: CATSRTSNRGEQYF. DNA of the CDR3: TGTGCCACCAGCAGAACATCAAACAGGGGCGAGCAGTACTTC. The chain combines TRBV15 with TRBJ2-7, with 7 bases matching TRBD1. CDR1 and CDR2 (germline): LNHNV, YYDKDF (reference sequence). This CDR3 comprises 14 residues. Trimming took 2 bases from V and 6 from J; bases not matched to a gene: 7.

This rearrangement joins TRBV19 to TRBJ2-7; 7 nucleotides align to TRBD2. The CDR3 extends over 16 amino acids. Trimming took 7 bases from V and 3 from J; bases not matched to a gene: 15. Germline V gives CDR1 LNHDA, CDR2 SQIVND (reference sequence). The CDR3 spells CASNGGTGTGIYEQYF. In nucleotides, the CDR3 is TGTGCCAGTAACGGGGGGACCGGGACCGGGATCTACGAGCAGTACTTC.

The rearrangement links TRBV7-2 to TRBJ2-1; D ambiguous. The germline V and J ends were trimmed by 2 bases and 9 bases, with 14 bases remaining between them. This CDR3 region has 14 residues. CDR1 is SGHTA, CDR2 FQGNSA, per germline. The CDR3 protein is CASSLNGYMAEQFF. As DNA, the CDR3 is TGTGCCAGCAGCTTAAACGGGTACATGGCTGAGCAGTTCTTC.

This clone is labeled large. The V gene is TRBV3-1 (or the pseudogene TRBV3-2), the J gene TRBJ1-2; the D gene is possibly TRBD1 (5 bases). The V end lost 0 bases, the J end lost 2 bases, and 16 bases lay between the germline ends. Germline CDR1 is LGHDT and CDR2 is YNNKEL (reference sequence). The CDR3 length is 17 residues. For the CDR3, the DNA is TGTGCCAGCAGCCAAGATCGCGCAGGGCGCTGGAACTATGGCTACACCTTC. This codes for CASSQDRAGRWNYGYTF.

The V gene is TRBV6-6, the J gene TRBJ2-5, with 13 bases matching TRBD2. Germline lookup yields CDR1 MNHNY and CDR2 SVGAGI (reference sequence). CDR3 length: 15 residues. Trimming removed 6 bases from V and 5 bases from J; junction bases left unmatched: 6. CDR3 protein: CASSASGLAGETQYF. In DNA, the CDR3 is TGTGCCAGCAGCGCCTCGGGACTAGCGGGGGAGACCCAGTACTTC.

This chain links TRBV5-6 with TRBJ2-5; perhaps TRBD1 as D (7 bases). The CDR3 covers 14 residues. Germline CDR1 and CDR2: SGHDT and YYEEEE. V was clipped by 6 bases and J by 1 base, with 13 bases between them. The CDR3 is CASTRQGLQETQYF. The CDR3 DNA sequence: TGTGCCAGCACCAGACAGGGACTCCAAGAGACCCAGTACTTC.

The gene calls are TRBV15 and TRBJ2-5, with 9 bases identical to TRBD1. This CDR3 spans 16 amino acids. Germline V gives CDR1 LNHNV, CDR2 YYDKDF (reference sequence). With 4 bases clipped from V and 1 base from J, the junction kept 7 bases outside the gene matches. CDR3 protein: CATSKRRGQGQETQYF. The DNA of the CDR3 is TGTGCCACCAGCAAACGCCGGGGACAGGGCCAAGAGACCCAGTACTTC.

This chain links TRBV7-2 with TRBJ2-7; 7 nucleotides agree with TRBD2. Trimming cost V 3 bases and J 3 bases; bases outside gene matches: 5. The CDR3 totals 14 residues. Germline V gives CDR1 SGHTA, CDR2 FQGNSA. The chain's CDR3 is CASSFGGGGYEQYF. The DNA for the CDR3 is TGTGCCAGCAGCTTTGGGGGGGGAGGCTACGAGCAGTACTTC.

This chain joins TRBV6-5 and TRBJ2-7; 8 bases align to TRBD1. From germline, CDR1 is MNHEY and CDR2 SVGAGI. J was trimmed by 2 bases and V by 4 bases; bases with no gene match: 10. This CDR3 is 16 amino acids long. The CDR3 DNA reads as TGTGCCAGCAGTTCTCCTCGGACAGGGAGAACCTACGAGCAGTACTTC. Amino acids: CASSSPRTGRTYEQYF.

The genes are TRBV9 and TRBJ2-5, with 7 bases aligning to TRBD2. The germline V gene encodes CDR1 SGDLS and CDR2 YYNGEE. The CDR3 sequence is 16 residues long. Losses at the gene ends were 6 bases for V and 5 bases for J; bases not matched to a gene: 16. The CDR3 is CASTPWEGRIPETQYF. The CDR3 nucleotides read TGTGCCAGCACCCCTTGGGAGGGGAGGATTCCGGAGACCCAGTACTTC.

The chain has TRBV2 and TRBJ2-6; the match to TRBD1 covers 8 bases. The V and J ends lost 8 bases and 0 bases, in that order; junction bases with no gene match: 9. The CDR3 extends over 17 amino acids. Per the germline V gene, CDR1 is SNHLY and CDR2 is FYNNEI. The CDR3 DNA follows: TGTGCCAGCGAGAGGACAGGGAAAGGCTCTGGGGCCAACGTCCTGACTTTC. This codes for CASERTGKGSGANVLTF.

CDR3 residues: CASSSGTGPYSNQPQHF. The CDR3 bases are TGTGCCAGCAGCTCCGGGACAGGGCCTTATAGCAATCAGCCCCAGCATTTT. V and J are TRBV28 and TRBJ1-5; 9 bases match TRBD1. Trimming cost V 6 bases and J 0 bases; bases outside gene matches: 9. The germline CDR1 and CDR2 sequences are MDHEN and SYDVKM. The CDR3 covers 17 residues.

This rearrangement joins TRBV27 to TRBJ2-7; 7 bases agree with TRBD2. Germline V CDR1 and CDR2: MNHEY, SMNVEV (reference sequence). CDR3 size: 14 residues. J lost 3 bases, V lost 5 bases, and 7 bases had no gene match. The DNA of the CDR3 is TGTGCCAGCAGTCCGTGGGAGGGAAACTACGAGCAGTACTTC. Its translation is CASSPWEGNYEQYF.

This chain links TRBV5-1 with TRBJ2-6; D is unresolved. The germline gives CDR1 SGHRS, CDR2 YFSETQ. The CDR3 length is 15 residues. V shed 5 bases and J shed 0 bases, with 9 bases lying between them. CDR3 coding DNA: TGCGCCAGCAGGGGCAGCCTCTCTGGGGCCAACGTCCTGACTTTC. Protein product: CASRGSLSGANVLTF.